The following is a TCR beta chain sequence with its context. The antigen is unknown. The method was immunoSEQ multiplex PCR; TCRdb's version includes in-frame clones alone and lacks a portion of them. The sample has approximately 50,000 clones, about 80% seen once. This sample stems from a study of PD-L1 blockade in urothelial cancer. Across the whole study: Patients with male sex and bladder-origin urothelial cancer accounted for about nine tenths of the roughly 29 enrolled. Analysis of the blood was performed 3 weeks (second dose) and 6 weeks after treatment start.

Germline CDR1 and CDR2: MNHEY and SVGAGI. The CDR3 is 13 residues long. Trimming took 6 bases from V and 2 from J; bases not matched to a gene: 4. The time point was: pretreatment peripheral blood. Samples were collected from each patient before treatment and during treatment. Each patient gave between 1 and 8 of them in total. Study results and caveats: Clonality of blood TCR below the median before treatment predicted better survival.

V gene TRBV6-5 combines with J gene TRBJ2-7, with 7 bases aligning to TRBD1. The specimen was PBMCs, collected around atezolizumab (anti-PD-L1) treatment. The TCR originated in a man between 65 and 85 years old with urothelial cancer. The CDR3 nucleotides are TGTGCCAGCAGCCGGGACAGAGCCTACGAGCAGTACTTC. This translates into CASSRDRAYEQYF.